This T cell receptor beta chain was found in a study of T cells in Graves' hyperthyroidism and ophthalmopathy. This clonotype turned up a few times. The source material, RNA transcripts, was used to amplify TCR beta CDR3 regions. A set of HTBI primers served as the primers for a first-round RT-PCR of the TCR CDR3. MiXCR, run by TCRdb on the multiplex PCR reads, gives a single entry per CDR3 protein. The sample has approximately 700,000 distinct CDR3 sequences; roughly 46% are singletons. Germline CDR1 and CDR2: LNHDA and SQIVND (reference sequence). Trimming removed 5 bases from V and 4 bases from J, with 11 bases in between. The CDR3 extends over 14 amino acids. Thyroid ultrasound and orbital computed tomography, with clinical symptoms and serum thyroxine and TRAb, informed diagnoses.

This sequence was found in an adult man with Graves' disease, either hyperthyroidism or ophthalmopathy (not recorded which). Sequencing was carried out using peripheral blood or thyroid tissue (not recorded which). The rearrangement uses TRBV19 and TRBJ2-2; perhaps D is TRBD1 or TRBD2 (6 bases each). The CDR3 sequence is CASSRRGSTGELFF. The CDR3 bases are TGTGCCAGTAGTCGGAGGGGGAGCACCGGGGAGCTGTTTTTT.